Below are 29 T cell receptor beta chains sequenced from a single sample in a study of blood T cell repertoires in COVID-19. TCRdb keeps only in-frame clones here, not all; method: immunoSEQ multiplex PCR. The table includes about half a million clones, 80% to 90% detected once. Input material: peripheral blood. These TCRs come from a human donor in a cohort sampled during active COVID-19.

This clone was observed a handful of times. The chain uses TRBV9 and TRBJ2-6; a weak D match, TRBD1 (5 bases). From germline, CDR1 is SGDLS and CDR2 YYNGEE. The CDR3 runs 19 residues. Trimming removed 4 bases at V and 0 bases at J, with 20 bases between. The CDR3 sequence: CASSSEGAPKYSGANVLTF. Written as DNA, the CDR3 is TGTGCCAGCAGCTCAGAAGGGGCTCCGAAATACTCTGGGGCCAACGTCCTGACTTTC. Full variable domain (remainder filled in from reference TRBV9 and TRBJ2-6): DSGVTQTPKHLITATGQRVTLRCSPRSGDLSVYWYQQSLDQGLQFLIQYYNGEERAKGNILERFSAQQFPDLHSELNLSSLELGDSALYFCASSSEGAPKYSGANVLTFGAGSRLTVL.

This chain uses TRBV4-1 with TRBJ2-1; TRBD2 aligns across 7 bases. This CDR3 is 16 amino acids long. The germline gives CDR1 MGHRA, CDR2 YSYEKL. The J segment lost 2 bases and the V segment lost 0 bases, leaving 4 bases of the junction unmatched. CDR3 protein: CASSQDQGLTYNEQFF. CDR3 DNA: TGCGCCAGCAGCCAAGATCAGGGACTAACCTACAATGAGCAGTTCTTC.

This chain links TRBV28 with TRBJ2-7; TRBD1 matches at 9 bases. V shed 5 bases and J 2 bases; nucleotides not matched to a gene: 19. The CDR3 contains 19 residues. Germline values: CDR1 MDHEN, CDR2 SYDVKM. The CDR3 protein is CASSRGQGTYWGVTYEQYF. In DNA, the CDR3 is TGTGCCAGCAGTCGAGGACAGGGGACCTACTGGGGGGTGACCTACGAGCAGTACTTC. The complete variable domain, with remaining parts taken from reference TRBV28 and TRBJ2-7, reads DVKVTQSSRYLVKRTGEKVFLECVQDMDHENMFWYRQDPGLGLRLIYFSYDVKMKEKGDIPEGYSVSREKKERFSLILESASTNQTSMYLCASSRGQGTYWGVTYEQYFGPGTRLTVT.

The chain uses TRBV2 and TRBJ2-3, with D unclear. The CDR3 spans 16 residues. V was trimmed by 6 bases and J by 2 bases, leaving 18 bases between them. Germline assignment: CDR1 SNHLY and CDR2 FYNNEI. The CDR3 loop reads CASRRLQVVNTDTQYF. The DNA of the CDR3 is TGTGCCAGCAGGCGTCTCCAGGTCGTCAACACAGATACGCAGTATTTT.

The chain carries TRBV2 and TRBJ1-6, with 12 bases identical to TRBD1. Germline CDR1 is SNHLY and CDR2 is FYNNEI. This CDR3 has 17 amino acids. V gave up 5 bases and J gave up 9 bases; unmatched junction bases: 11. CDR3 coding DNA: TGTGCCAGCAGTCCAAATGCCGGGACAGGGGGCAGTTCACCCCTCCACTTT. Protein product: CASSPNAGTGGSSPLHF.

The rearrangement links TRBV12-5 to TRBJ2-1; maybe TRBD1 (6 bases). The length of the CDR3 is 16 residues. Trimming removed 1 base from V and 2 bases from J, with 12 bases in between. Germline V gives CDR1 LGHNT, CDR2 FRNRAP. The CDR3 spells CASGLDGQLTYNEQFF. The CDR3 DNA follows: TGTGCTAGTGGTTTGGACGGACAGCTAACCTACAATGAGCAGTTCTTC.

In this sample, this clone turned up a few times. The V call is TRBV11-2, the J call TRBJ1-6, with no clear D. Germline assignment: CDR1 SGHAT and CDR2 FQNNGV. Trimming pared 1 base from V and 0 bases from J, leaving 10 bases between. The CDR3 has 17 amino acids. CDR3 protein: CASSLVDLSSYNSPLHF. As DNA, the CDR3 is TGTGCCAGCAGCTTAGTCGATTTGAGCTCCTATAATTCACCCCTCCACTTT.

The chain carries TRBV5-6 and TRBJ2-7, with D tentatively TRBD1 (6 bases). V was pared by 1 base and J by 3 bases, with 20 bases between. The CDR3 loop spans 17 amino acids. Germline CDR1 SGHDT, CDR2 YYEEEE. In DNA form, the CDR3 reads TGTGCCAGCAGCTTGCGCAGGGGAAGGACTTTAGACTACGAGCAGTACTTC. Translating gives CASSLRRGRTLDYEQYF.

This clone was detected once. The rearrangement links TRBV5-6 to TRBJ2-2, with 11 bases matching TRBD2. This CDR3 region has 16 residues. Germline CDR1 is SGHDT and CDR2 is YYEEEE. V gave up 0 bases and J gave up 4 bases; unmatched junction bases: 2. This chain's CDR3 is CASSLVLAGVTGELFF. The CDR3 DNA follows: TGTGCCAGCAGCTTGGTACTAGCGGGGGTCACCGGGGAGCTGTTTTTT.

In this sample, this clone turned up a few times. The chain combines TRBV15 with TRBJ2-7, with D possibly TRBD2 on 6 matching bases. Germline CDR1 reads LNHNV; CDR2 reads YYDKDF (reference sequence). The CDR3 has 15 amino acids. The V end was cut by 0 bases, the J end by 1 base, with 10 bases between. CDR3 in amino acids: CATSREGGRSYEQYF. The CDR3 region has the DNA TGTGCCACCAGCAGAGAGGGGGGAAGGTCCTACGAGCAGTACTTC.

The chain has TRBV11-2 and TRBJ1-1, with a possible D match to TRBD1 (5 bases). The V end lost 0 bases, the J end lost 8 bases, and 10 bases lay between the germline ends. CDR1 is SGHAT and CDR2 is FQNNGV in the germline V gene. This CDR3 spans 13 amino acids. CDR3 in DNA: TGTGCCAGCAGCTTAGAGCGGGGCGCGGAAGCTTTCTTT. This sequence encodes CASSLERGAEAFF.

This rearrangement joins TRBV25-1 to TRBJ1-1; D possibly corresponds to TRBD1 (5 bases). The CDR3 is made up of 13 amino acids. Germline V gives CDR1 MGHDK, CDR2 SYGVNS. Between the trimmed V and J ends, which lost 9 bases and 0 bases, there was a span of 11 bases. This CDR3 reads CASLGPVNTEAFF. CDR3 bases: TGTGCCAGTCTGGGGCCGGTGAACACTGAAGCTTTCTTT.

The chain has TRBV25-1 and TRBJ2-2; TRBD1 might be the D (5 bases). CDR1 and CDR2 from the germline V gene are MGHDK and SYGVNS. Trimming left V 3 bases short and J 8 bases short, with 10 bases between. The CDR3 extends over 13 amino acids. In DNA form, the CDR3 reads TGTGCCAGCAGTGACAGGGTTATAGGGGAGCTGTTTTTT. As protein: CASSDRVIGELFF.

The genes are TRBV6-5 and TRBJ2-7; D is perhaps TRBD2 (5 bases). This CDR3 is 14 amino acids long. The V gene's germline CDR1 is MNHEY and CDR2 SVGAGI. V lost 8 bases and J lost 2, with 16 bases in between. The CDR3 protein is CASGRALPPYEQYF. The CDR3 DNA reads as TGTGCCAGCGGGCGGGCCCTACCCCCCTACGAGCAGTACTTC.

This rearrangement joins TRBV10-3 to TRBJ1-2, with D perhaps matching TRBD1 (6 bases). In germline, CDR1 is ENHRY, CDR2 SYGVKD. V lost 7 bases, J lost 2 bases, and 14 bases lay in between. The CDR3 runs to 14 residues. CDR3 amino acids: CAINRQEANYGYTF. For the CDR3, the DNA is TGTGCCATCAACCGACAGGAGGCCAACTATGGCTACACCTTC.

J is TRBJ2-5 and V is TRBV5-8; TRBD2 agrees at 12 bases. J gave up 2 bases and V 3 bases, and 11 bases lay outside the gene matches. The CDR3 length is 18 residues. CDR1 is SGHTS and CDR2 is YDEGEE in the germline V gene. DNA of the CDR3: TGTGCCAGCAGCTCAAGACTAGCGGGGGCGGTGGGGCAAGAGACCCAGTACTTC. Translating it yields CASSSRLAGAVGQETQYF.

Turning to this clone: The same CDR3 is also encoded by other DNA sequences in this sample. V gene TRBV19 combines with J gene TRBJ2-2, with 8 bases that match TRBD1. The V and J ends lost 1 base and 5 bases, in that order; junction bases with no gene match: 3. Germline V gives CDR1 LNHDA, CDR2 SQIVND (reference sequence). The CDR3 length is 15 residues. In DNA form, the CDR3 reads TGTGCCAGTAGTATAGGGACAGGGAATACCGGGGAGCTGTTTTTT. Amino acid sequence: CASSIGTGNTGELFF.

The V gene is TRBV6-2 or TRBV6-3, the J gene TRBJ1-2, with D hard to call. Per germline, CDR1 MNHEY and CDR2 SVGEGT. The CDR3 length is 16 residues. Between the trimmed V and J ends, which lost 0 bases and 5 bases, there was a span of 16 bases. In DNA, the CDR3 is TGTGCCAGCAGTTACTCGTCCGGACTCACTACGTATGGCTACACCTTC. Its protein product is CASSYSSGLTTYGYTF.

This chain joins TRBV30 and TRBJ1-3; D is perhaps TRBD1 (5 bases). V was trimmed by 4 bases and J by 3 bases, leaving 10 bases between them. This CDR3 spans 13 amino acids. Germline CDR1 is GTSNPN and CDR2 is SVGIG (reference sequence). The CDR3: CAWIKGVGNTIYF. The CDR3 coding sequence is TGTGCCTGGATCAAAGGGGTTGGAAACACCATATATTTT. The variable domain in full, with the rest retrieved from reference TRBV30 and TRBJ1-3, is SQTIHQWPATLVQPVGSPLSLECTVEGTSNPNLYWYRQAAGRGLQLLFYSVGIGQISSEVPQNLSASRPQDRQFILSSKKLLLSDSGFYLCAWIKGVGNTIYFGEGSWLTVV.

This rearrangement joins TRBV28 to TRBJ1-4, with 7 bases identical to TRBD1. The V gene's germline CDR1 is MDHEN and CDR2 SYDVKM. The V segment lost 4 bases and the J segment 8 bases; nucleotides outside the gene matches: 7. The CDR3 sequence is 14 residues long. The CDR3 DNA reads TGTGCCAGCAGTTCACAGGGGAAGGACGAAAAACTGTTTTTT. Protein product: CASSSQGKDEKLFF.

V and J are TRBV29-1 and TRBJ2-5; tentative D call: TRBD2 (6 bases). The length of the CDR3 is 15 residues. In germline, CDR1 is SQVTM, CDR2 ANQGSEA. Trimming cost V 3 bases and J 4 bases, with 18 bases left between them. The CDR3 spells CSVERWAGIGETQYF. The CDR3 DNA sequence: TGCAGCGTTGAGAGGTGGGCGGGAATAGGAGAGACCCAGTACTTC.

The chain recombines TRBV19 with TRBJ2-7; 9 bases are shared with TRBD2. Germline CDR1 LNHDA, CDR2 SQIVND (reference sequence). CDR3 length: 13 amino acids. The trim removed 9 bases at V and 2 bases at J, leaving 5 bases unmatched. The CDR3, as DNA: TGTGCCAGCTCTAGCGGGACAACCTACGAGCAGTACTTC. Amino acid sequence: CASSSGTTYEQYF. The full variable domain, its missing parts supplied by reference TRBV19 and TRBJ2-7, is DGGITQSPKYLFRKEGQNVTLSCEQNLNHDAMYWYRQDPGQGLRLIYYSQIVNDFQKGDIAEGYSVSREKKESFPLTVTSAQKNPTAFYLCASSSGTTYEQYFGPGTRLTVT.

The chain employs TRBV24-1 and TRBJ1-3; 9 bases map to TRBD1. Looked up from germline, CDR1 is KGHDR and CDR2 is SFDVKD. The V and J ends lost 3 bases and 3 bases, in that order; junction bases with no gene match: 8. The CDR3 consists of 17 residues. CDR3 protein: CATSDTGQGQYGNTIYF. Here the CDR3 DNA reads TGTGCCACCAGTGATACCGGACAGGGGCAATATGGAAACACCATATATTTT.

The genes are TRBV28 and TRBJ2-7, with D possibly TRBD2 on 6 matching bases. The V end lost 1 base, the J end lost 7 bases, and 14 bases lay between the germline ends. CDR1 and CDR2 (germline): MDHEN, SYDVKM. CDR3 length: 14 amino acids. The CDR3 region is CASSLFSLGGEQYF. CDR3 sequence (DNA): TGTGCCAGCAGTTTATTTAGTCTCGGGGGAGAGCAGTACTTC. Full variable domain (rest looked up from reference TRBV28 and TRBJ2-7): DVKVTQSSRYLVKRTGEKVFLECVQDMDHENMFWYRQDPGLGLRLIYFSYDVKMKEKGDIPEGYSVSREKKERFSLILESASTNQTSMYLCASSLFSLGGEQYFGPGTRLTVT.

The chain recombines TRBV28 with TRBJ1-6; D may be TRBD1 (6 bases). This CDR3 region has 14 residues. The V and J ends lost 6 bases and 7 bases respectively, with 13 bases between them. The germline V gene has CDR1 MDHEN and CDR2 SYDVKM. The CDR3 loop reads CASRLNRDNSPLHF. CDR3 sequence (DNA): TGTGCCAGCAGACTCAACAGGGACAATTCACCCCTCCACTTT.

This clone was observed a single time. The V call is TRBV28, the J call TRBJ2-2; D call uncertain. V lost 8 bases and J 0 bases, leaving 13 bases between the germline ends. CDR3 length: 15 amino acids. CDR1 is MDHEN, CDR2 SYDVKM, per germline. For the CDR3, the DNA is TGTGCCAGCTTGACGGCAGCGCCGAACACCGGGGAGCTGTTTTTT. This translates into CASLTAAPNTGELFF.

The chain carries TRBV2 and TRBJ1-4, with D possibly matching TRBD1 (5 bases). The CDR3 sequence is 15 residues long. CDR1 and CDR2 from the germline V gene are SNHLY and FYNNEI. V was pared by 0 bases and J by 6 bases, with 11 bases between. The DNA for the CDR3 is TGTGCCAGCAGTGAAGCAACCCAGGGTTATGAAAAACTGTTTTTT. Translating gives CASSEATQGYEKLFF.

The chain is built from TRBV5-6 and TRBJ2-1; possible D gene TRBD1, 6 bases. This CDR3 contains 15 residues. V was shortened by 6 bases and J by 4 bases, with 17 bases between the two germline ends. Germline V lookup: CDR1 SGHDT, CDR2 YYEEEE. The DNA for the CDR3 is TGTGCCAGCACCTCCGGGACATCTTTTTACAATGAGCAGTTCTTC. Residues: CASTSGTSFYNEQFF.

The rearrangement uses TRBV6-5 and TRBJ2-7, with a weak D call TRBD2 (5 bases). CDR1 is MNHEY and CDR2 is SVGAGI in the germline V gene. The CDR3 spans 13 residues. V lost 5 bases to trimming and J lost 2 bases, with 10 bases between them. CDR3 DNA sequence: TGTGCCAGCAGTAGGAGGCAAGCCTACGAGCAGTACTTC. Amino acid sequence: CASSRRQAYEQYF.